Following are 8 T cell receptor beta chains from one sample sequenced in a study of blood T cells in healthy people across ages. Alongside a J-beta primer mix, a sample-barcoded 5' primer served in a second PCR lasting 7 to 11 cycles. TCRdb recomputed calls from the 5' RACE reads with MiXCR, one row per CDR3 protein. Of 1.5 million to 2 million distinct CDR3 sequences in the sample, roughly two fifths were seen once. The source material was blood. The receptors derive from a human donor in good health.

The V call is TRBV13, the J call TRBJ2-3; the D gene could be TRBD1 or TRBD2 (7 bases each). The germline gives CDR1 PRHDT, CDR2 FYEKMQ (reference sequence). CDR3 length: 14 amino acids. Trimming left V 7 bases short and J 4 bases short, with 15 bases between. The CDR3 sequence is CASTGRGRADTQYF. CDR3 coding DNA: TGTGCCAGCACGGGGAGGGGGCGAGCAGATACGCAGTATTTT. The complete variable domain, with remaining parts taken from reference TRBV13 and TRBJ2-3, reads AAGVIQSPRHLIKEKRETATLKCYPIPRHDTVYWYQQGPGQDPQFLISFYEKMQSDKGSIPDRFSAQQFSDYHSELNMSSLELGDSALYFCASTGRGRADTQYFGPGTRLTVL.

This clonotype was seen a few times. The V call is TRBV5-4, the J call TRBJ1-2, with D tentatively TRBD1 (5 bases). Trimming shortened V by 4 bases and J by 4 bases, and 17 bases separated the two germline ends. The CDR3 has 15 residues. Germline V lookup: CDR1 SGHNT, CDR2 YYREEE (reference sequence). The CDR3 is CASSDRPTASYGYTF. The CDR3 nucleotides read TGTGCCAGCAGCGATCGGCCGACAGCGAGCTATGGCTACACCTTC.

This clonotype was seen a single time. The chain carries TRBV28 and TRBJ2-1; D is uncertain. Germline V gives CDR1 MDHEN, CDR2 SYDVKM. The CDR3 consists of 16 residues. With 6 bases removed from V and 0 bases from J, the gap between germline ends came to 15 bases. In DNA form, the CDR3 reads TGTGCCAGCAGCTTAGGTCAAATCAGCTCCTACAATGAGCAGTTCTTC. This encodes CASSLGQISSYNEQFF.

This sequence joins TRBV12-5 and TRBJ1-5; weak D call: TRBD1 (5 bases). The CDR3 is 16 amino acids. Trimming stripped 0 bases from V and 1 base from J, with 10 bases between. Germline values: CDR1 LGHNT, CDR2 FRNRAP. The DNA of the CDR3 is TGTGCTAGTGGTTTGGTCTCTGGGGACAGCAATCAGCCCCAGCATTTT. This gives the protein CASGLVSGDSNQPQHF.

As regards this clonotype: The junction does not match germline at one end; this may be a read error. The J gene is TRBJ1-6, the V gene TRBV7-3, with D perhaps TRBD1 (5 bases). Germline CDR1 and CDR2: SGHTA and FQGTGA. The CDR3 sequence is 15 residues long. CDR3 in amino acids: CASSLTTGYRSPLHF. CDR3 sequence (DNA): TGTGCCAGCAGCCTAACAACAGGTTACCGGTCACCCCTCCACTTT.

With respect to this clonotype: Mismatch with germline at one junction end may stem from a read error. V usage is TRBV7-2 and J usage is TRBJ1-2; possibly TRBD1 for D (6 bases). The CDR3 runs 15 residues. CDR1 and CDR2 from the germline V gene are SGHTA and FQGNSA. The CDR3 DNA reads TGTGCCAGCAGCTTAGTTGGGACTGGGGGCTATGGCCACACCTTC. The encoded protein is CASSLVGTGGYGHTF.

The chain couples TRBV7-9 to TRBJ1-2; maybe TRBD1 (5 bases). The CDR3 is 16 residues long. Germline assignment: CDR1 SEHNR and CDR2 FQNEAQ (reference sequence). Trimming took 7 bases from V and 4 from J, leaving 22 bases between them. The CDR3 bases are TGTGCCAGCAACGAACCCCCGGGACTGGGGCGCTATGGCTACACCTTC. Translation gives CASNEPPGLGRYGYTF. Filled out from reference TRBV7-9 and TRBJ1-2, the complete variable domain reads DTGVSQNPRHKITKRGQNVTFRCDPISEHNRLYWYRQTLGQGPEFLTYFQNEAQLEKSRLLSDRFSAERPKGSFSTLEIQRTEQGDSAMYLCASNEPPGLGRYGYTFGSGTRLTVV.

In its sample, this clonotype was seen a few times. J is TRBJ1-1 and V is TRBV27, with D maybe TRBD1 (5 bases). Germline CDR1 is MNHEY and CDR2 is SMNVEV (reference sequence). V lost 4 bases to trimming and J lost 4 bases, with 19 bases between them. CDR3 size: 16 residues. CDR3 protein: CASSSHPQGFGTEAFF. CDR3 nucleotide sequence: TGTGCCAGCAGTTCCCATCCGCAGGGTTTTGGCACTGAAGCTTTCTTT.